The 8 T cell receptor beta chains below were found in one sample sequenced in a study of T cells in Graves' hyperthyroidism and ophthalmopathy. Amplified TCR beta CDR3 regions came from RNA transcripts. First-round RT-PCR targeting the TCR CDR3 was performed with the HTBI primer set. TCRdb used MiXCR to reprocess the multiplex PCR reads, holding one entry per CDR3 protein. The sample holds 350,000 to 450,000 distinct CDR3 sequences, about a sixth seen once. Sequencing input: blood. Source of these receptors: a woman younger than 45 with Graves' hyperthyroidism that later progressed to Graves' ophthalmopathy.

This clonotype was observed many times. The CDR3 sequence is CASSLPGQMQPQHF. The CDR3 coding sequence is TGTGCCAGCAGCTTACCGGGACAGATGCAGCCCCAGCATTTT. V usage is TRBV7-9 and J usage is TRBJ1-5; 7 positions agree with TRBD1. Germline lookup yields CDR1 SEHNR and CDR2 FQNEAQ (reference sequence). J was trimmed by 7 bases and V by 2 bases; bases with no gene match: 5. The CDR3 loop spans 14 amino acids.

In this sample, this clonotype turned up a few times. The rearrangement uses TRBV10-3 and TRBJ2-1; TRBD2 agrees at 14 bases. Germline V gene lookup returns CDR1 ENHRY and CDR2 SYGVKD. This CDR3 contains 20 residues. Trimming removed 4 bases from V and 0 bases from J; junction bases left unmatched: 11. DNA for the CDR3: TGTGCCATCAGTGGTGATAGGACTAGCGGGAGGCCCACCTCCTACAATGAGCAGTTCTTC. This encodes CAISGDRTSGRPTSYNEQFF.

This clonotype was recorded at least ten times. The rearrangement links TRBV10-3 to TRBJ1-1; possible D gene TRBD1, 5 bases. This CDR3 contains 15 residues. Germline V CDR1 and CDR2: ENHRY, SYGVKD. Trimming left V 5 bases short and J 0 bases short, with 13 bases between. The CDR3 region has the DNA TGTGCCATCAGTCACCGGGACTCCTTGAACACTGAAGCTTTCTTT. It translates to CAISHRDSLNTEAFF.

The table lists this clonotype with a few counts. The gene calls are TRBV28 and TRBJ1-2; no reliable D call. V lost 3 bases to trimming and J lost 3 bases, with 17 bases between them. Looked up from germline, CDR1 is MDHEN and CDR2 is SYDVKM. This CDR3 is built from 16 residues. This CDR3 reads CASSLTGSSGDYGYTF. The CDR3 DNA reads TGTGCCAGCAGTTTGACGGGGTCGTCCGGGGACTATGGCTACACCTTC.

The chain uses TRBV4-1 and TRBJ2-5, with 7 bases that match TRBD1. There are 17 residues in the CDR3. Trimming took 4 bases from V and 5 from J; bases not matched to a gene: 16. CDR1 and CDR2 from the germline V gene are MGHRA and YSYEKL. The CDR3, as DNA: TGCGCCAGCAGCCCACAGGGGAAGGGAGACCCAGGGGAGACCCAGTACTTC. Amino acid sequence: CASSPQGKGDPGETQYF.

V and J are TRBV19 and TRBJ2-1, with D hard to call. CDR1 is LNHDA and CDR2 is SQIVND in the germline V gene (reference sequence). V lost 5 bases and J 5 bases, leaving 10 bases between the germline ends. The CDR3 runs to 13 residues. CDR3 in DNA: TGTGCCAGTAGTTACGGACCAAACAATGAGCAGTTCTTC. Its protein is CASSYGPNNEQFF.

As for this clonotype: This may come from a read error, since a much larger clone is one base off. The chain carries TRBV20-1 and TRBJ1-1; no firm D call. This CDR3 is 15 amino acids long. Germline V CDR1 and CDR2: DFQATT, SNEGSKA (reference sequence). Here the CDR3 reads CSASPLARMNTDAFF. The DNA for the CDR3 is TGCAGTGCTAGCCCGCTCGCGCGAATGAACACTGACGCTTTCTTT.

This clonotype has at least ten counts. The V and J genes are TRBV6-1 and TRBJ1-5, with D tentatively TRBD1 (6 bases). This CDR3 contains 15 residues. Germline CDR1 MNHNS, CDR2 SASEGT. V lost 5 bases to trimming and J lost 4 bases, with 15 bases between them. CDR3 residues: CASSSLGALNQPQHF. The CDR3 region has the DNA TGTGCCAGCAGTAGTTTGGGGGCACTTAATCAGCCCCAGCATTTT.